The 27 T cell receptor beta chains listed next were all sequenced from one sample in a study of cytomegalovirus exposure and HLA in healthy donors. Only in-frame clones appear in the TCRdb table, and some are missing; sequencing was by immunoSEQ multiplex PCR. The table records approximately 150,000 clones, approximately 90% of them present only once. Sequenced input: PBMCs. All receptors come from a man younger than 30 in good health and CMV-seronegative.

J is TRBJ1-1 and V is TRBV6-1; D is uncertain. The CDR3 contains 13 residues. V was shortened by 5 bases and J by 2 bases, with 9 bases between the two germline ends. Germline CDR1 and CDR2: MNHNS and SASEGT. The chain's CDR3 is CASSLTGNTEAFF. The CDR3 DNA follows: TGTGCCAGCAGTTTGACGGGAAACACTGAAGCTTTCTTT.

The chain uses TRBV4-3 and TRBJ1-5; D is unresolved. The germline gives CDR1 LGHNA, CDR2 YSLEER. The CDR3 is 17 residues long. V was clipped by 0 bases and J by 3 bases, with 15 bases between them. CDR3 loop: CASSQDVAAAYNQPQHF. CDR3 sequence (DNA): TGCGCCAGCAGCCAAGACGTGGCCGCGGCCTACAATCAGCCCCAGCATTTT.

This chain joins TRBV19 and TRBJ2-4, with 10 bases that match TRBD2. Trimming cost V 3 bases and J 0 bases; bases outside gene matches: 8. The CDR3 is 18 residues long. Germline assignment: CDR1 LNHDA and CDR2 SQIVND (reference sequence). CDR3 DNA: TGTGCCAGTAGTATTGGGCTAGCGGGAGTGTCAGCCAAAAACATTCAGTACTTC. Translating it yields CASSIGLAGVSAKNIQYF.

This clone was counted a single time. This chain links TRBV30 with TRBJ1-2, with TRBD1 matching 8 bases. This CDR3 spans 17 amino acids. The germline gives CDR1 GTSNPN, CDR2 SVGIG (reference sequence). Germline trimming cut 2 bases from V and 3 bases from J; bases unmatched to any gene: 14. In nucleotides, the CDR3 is TGTGCCTGGAGTCTTCAGGGGGCGCGAGCCTCCTACTATGGCTACACCTTC. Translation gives CAWSLQGARASYYGYTF.

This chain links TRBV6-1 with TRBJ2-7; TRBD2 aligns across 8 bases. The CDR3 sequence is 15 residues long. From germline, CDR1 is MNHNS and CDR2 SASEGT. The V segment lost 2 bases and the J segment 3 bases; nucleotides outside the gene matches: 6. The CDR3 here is CASSENPGGNYEQYV. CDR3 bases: TGTGCCAGCAGTGAAAACCCGGGGGGGAACTACGAGCAGTACGTC.

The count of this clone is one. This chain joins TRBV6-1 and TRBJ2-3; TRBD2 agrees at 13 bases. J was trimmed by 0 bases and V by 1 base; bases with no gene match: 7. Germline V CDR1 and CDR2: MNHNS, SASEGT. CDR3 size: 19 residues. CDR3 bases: TGTGCCAGCAGTGAAGGGACTAGCGGGGGCCACAAAAGCACAGATACGCAGTATTTT. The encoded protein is CASSEGTSGGHKSTDTQYF.

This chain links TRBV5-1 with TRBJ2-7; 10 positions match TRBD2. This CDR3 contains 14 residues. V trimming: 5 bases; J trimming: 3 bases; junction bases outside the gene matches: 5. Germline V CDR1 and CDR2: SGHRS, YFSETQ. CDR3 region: CASRDRTSGYEQYF. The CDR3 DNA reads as TGCGCCAGCAGGGACAGGACTAGCGGCTACGAGCAGTACTTC. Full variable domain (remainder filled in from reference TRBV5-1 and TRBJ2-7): KAGVTQTPRYLIKTRGQQVTLSCSPISGHRSVSWYQQTPGQGLQFLFEYFSETQRNKGNFPGRFSGRQFSNSRSEMNVSTLELGDSALYLCASRDRTSGYEQYFGPGTRLTVT.

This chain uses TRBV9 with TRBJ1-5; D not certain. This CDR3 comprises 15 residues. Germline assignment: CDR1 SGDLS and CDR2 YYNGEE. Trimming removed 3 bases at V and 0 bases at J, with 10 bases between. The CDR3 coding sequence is TGTGCCAGCAGCGCTCACCCAGATAGCAATCAGCCCCAGCATTTT. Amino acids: CASSAHPDSNQPQHF.

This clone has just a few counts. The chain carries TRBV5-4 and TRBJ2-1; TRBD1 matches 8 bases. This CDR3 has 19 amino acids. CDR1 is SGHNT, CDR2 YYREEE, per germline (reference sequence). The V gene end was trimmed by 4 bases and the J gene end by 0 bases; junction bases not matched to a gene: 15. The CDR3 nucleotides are TGTGCCAGCAGCCAAGGGACAGGTCGTTACGGGAGCTCCTACAATGAGCAGTTCTTC. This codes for CASSQGTGRYGSSYNEQFF.

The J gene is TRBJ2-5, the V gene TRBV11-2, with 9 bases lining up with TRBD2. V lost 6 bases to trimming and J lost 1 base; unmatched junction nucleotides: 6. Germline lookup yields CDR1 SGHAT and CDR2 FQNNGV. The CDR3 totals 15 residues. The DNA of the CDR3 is TGTGCCAGCAGACCTCTAGCGGGGCTCCAAGAGACCCAGTACTTC. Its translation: CASRPLAGLQETQYF.

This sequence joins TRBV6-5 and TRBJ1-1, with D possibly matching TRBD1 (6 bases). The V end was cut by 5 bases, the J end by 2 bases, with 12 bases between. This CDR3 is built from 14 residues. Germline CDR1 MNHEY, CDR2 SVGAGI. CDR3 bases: TGTGCCAGCAGTCCCTGGGACACAAACACTGAAGCTTTCTTT. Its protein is CASSPWDTNTEAFF.

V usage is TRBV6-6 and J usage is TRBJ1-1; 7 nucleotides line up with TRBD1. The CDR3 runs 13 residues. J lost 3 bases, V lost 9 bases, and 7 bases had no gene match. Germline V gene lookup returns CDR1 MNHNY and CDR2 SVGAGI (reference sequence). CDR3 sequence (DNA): TGTGCCAGTCAAGGACAGGAGCACACTGAAGCTTTCTTT. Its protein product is CASQGQEHTEAFF.

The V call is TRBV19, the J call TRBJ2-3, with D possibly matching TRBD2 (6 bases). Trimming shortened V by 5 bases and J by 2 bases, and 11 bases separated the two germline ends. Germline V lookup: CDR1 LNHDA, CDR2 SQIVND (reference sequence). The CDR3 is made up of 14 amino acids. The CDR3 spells CASSPGLTTDTQYF. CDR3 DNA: TGTGCCAGTAGTCCGGGACTTACCACAGATACGCAGTATTTT.

This chain's CDR3 is CASSGGLYNEQFF. The CDR3 DNA is TGCGCCAGCAGCGGGGGACTCTACAATGAGCAGTTCTTC. This chain links TRBV5-1 with TRBJ2-1, with D perhaps matching TRBD2 (6 bases). The length of the CDR3 is 13 residues. CDR1 is SGHRS and CDR2 is YFSETQ in the germline V gene. The V gene lost 4 bases and the J gene lost 3 bases, with 8 bases spanning the gap.

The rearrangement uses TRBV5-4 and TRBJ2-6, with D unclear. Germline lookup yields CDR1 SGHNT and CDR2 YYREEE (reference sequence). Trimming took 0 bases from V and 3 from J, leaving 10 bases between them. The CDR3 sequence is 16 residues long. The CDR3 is CASSLGLDLGANVLTF. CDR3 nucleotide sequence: TGTGCCAGCAGCTTGGGACTCGATCTTGGGGCCAACGTCCTGACTTTC.

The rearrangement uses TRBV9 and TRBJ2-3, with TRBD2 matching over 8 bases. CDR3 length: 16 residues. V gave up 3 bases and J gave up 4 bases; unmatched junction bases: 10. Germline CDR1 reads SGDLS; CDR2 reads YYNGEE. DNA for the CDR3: TGTGCCAGCAGCGACCGCAGCGGGAGTGGGCCAGATACGCAGTATTTT. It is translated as CASSDRSGSGPDTQYF. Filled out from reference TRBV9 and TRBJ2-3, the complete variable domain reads DSGVTQTPKHLITATGQRVTLRCSPRSGDLSVYWYQQSLDQGLQFLIQYYNGEERAKGNILERFSAQQFPDLHSELNLSSLELGDSALYFCASSDRSGSGPDTQYFGPGTRLTVL.

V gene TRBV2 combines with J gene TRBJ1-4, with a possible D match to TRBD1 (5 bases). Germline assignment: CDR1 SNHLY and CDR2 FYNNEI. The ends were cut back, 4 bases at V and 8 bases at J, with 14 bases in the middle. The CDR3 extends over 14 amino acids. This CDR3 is CASSGGGFAEKLFF. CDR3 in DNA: TGTGCCAGCAGTGGCGGGGGGTTCGCCGAAAAACTGTTTTTT.

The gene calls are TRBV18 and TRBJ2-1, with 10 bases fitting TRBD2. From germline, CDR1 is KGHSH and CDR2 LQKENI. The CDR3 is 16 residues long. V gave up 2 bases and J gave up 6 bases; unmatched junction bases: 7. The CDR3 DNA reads TGTGCCAGCTCACCAAAGAGACTAGCGGGTTTCAATGAGCAGTTCTTC. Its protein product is CASSPKRLAGFNEQFF. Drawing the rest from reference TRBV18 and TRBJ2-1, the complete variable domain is NAGVMQNPRHLVRRRGQEARLRCSPMKGHSHVYWYRQLPEEGLKFMVYLQKENIIDESGMPKERFSAEFPKEGPSILRIQQVVRGDSAAYFCASSPKRLAGFNEQFFGPGTRLTVL.

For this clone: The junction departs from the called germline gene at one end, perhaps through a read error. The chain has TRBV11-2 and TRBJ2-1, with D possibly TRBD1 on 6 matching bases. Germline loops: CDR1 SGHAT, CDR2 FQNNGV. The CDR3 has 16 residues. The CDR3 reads CASSLEAFGTLNEQFF. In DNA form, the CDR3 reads TGTGCCAGCAGCCTAGAGGCATTTGGGACACTCAATGAGCAGTTCTTC. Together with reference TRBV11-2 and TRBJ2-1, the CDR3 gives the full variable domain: EAGVAQSPRYKIIEKRQSVAFWCNPISGHATLYWYQQILGQGPKLLIQFQNNGVVDDSQLPKDRFSAERLKGVDSTLKIQPAKLEDSAVYLCASSLEAFGTLNEQFFGPGTRLTVL.

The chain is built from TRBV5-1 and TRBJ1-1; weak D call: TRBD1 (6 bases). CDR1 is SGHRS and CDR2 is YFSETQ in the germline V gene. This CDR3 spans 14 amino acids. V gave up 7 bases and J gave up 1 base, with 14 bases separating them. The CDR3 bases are TGCGCCAGCGGATCGGACAGATCGAACACTGAAGCTTTCTTT. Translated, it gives CASGSDRSNTEAFF.

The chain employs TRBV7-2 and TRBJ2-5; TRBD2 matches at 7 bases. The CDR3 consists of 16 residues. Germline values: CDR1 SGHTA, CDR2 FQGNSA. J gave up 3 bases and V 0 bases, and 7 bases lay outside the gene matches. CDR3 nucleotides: TGTGCCAGCAGCTTAGCGTGGGCTAGCGGTGAAGAGACCCAGTACTTC. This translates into CASSLAWASGEETQYF. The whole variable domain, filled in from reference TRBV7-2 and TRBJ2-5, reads GAGVSQSPSNKVTEKGKDVELRCDPISGHTALYWYRQSLGQGLEFLIYFQGNSAPDKSGLPSDRFSAERTGGSVSTLTIQRTQQEDSAVYLCASSLAWASGEETQYFGPGTRLLVL.

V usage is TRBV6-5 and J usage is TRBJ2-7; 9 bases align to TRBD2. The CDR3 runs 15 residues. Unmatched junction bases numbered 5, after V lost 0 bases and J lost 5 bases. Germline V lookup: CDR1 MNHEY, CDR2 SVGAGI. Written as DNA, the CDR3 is TGTGCCAGCAGTTACTCCAGGACTAGCGATCACGAGCAGTACGTC. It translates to CASSYSRTSDHEQYV.

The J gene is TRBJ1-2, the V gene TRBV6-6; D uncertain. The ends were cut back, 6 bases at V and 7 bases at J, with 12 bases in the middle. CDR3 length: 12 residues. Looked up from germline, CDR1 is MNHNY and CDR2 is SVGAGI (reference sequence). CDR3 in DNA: TGTGCCAGCAGGACCAGACACGGTGGCTACACCTTC. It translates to CASRTRHGGYTF.

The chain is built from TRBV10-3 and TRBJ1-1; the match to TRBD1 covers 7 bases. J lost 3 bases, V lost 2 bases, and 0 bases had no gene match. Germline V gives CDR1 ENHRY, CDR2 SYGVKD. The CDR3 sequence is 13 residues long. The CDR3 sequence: CAISEDRDTEAFF. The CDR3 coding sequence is TGTGCCATCAGTGAGGACAGGGACACTGAAGCTTTCTTT.

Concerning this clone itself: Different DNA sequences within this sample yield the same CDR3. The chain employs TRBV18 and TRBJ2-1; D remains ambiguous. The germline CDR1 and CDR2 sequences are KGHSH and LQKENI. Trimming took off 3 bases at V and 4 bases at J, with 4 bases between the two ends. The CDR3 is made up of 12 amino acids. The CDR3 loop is CASSPRYNEQFF. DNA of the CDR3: TGTGCCAGCTCACCTCGGTACAATGAGCAGTTCTTC.

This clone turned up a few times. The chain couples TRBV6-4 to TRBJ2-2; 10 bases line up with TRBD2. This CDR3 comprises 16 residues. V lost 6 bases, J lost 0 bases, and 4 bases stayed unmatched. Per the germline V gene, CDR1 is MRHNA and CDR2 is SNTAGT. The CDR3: CASSPLAGSNTGELFF. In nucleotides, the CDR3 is TGTGCCAGCAGCCCACTAGCGGGGTCGAACACCGGGGAGCTGTTTTTT.

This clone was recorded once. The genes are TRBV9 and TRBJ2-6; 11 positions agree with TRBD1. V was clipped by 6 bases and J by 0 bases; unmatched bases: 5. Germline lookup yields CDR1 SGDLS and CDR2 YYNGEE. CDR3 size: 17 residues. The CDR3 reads CASNRDRGSSGANVLTF. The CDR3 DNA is TGTGCCAGCAACAGGGACAGGGGGAGCTCTGGGGCCAACGTCCTGACTTTC.